The 5 T cell receptor beta chains reported below all come from one sample, sequenced in a study of beta chain features in type 1 diabetes. Study results and caveats: Type 1 diabetes patients had TCRB CDR3s that were shorter (moderately but significantly so) in all four CD4+ subsets.

Every isolated RNA sample was fully reverse transcribed, so sequencing captured expressed TCRB transcripts. Assay used: immunoSEQ multiplex PCR; TCRdb lists only in-frame clones, some missing. The data show about 240,000 clones, about 15% seen once. For these receptors, no antigen is known. Sequencing was carried out using naive CD4+ T cells from blood. The receptors here all came from a man aged 25-45 years with type 1 diabetes.

The chain combines TRBV10-3 with TRBJ2-2; TRBD1 aligns across 8 bases. This CDR3 has 14 residues. V shed 7 bases, J shed 3 bases, and the junction held 4 bases outside the gene matches. Germline CDR1 and CDR2: ENHRY and SYGVKD. For the CDR3, the DNA is TGTGCCATCACGAAGACAGGGGACACCGGGGAGCTGTTTTTT. Translated, it gives CAITKTGDTGELFF.

This chain joins TRBV19 and TRBJ2-1; a weak D match, TRBD2 (5 bases). The CDR3 covers 14 residues. V was shortened by 4 bases and J by 6 bases, with 13 bases between the two germline ends. Germline assignment: CDR1 LNHDA and CDR2 SQIVND (reference sequence). The CDR3 DNA sequence: TGTGCCAGTAGTACCCAGGTAGCGTTCAATGAGCAGTTCTTC. As protein: CASSTQVAFNEQFF.

The sample holds a few counts of this clone. The chain joins TRBV7-9 to TRBJ2-1; TRBD2 aligns across 11 bases. CDR1 is SEHNR and CDR2 is FQNEAQ in the germline V gene (reference sequence). V gave up 1 base and J gave up 2 bases; unmatched junction bases: 1. CDR3 length: 16 amino acids. The CDR3 here is CASSLGSGGAYNEQFF. The CDR3 DNA reads TGTGCCAGCAGCTTAGGTAGCGGGGGGGCCTACAATGAGCAGTTCTTC.

This clone was counted between two and nine times. The chain combines TRBV6-5 with TRBJ2-1, with 7 bases matching TRBD1. Germline V gene data show CDR1 as MNHEY and CDR2 as SVGAGI. The CDR3 is made up of 15 amino acids. V dropped 2 bases and J dropped 9; count of bases not matched to a gene: 10. The CDR3 nucleotides read TGTGCCAGCAGTTACATGGCAGGGGGTTGGGGTGAGCAGTTCTTC. It is translated as CASSYMAGGWGEQFF.

The rearrangement uses TRBV5-4 and TRBJ2-7; a weak D match, TRBD2 (6 bases). Germline V gene sequence: CDR1 SGHNT, CDR2 YYREEE (reference sequence). Trimming pared 4 bases from V and 4 bases from J, leaving 18 bases between. This CDR3 contains 15 residues. Here the CDR3 DNA reads TGTGCCAGCAGCCAAGAACACAAGGGAGGATACGAGCAGTACTTC. This encodes CASSQEHKGGYEQYF. Filled out from reference TRBV5-4 and TRBJ2-7, the complete variable domain reads ETGVTQSPTHLIKTRGQQVTLRCSSQSGHNTVSWYQQALGQGPQFIFQYYREEENGRGNFPPRFSGLQFPNYSSELNVNALELDDSALYLCASSQEHKGGYEQYFGPGTRLTVT.